This T cell receptor beta chain was sequenced for a study of T cells after yellow fever vaccination. General observations from the study: Although the secondary response was weaker, it peaked faster, at day 5 versus 15. Most clones from primary vaccination resurfaced after the booster (around 97% CD4, around 91% CD8). Of the clonotypes, a small share occurred in both CD4 and CD8 compartments.

The 5'RACE template-switching step produced TCR cDNA and added a universal primer site and UMIs. One entry per CDR3 protein, called by TCRdb with MiXCR from the 5' RACE reads. This table holds approximately 110,000 distinct CDR3 sequences, under 8% found once. This clonotype was recorded at least ten times. Its matching antigen is unknown. After removal of 7 bases from V and 3 bases from J, the junction contained 11 bases not matched to a gene. The V gene's germline CDR1 is LGHNT and CDR2 FRNRAP. The CDR3 sequence is 16 residues long. Sequenced material: CD4+ T cells sorted from PBMCs, taken 9 to 11 days after the first yellow fever vaccination. The rearrangement uses TRBV12-5 and TRBJ2-5; 10 bases fit TRBD1. The sequence was obtained from a man between 18 and 35 years old who received the YFV17D yellow fever vaccine. The CDR3 DNA reads as TGTGCTAGTGCCCCGGGACAGGGGTTTTTGGAAGAGACCCAGTACTTC. It encodes CASAPGQGFLEETQYF.